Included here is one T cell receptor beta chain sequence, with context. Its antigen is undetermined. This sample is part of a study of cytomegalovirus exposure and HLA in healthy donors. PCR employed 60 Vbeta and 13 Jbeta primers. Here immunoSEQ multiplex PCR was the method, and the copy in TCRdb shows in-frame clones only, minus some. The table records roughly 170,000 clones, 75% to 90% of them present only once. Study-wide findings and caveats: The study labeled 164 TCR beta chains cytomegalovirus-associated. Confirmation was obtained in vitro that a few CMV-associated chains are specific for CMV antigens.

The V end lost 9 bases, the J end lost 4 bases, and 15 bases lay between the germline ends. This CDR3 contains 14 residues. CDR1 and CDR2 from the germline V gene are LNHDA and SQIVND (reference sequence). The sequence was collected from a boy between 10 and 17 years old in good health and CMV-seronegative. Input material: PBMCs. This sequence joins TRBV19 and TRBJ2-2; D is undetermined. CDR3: CASELRVSTGELFF. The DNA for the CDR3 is TGTGCCAGCGAATTACGAGTTTCCACCGGGGAGCTGTTTTTT.